Below, 26 T cell receptor beta chains from the same sample are listed, as sequenced in a study of T-cell reconstitution after alpha-beta-depleted transplantation in children. During its preparation, the TCRbeta library received unique molecular identifiers. MiXCR was run by TCRdb on the PCR reads, yielding one entry per CDR3 protein. This table has a few hundred thousand distinct CDR3 sequences, 11% appearing once. The sequencing here drew on PBMCs, taken before TCRalphabeta/CD19-depleted stem cell transplant. The receptor source for this set is a child in the first two years of life with acute myeloid leukemia, due to receive a stem cell transplant.

There are many counts of this clonotype. The rearrangement uses TRBV19 and TRBJ2-3, with D maybe TRBD2 (5 bases). V was trimmed by 10 bases and J by 5 bases, leaving 10 bases between them. This CDR3 has 11 residues. CDR1 is LNHDA and CDR2 is SQIVND in the germline V gene (reference sequence). CDR3: CAISRGDTQYF. The CDR3 nucleotides read TGTGCCATCAGTCGGGGAGATACGCAGTATTTT.

This clonotype was seen many times. The chain links TRBV29-1 to TRBJ2-7; 13 nucleotides align to TRBD2. The junction had 7 bases not matched to a gene; V was cut back by 5 bases and J by 6 bases. Germline CDR1 is SQVTM and CDR2 is ANQGSEA. The CDR3 is made up of 14 amino acids. The CDR3 DNA is TGCAGCGTTCCGGGACTAGCGGGAAAGGGCGAGCAGTACTTC. Translating gives CSVPGLAGKGEQYF.

This clonotype came up many times. The rearrangement uses TRBV6-5 and TRBJ2-4, with 9 bases fitting TRBD1. This CDR3 has 13 residues. Germline assignment: CDR1 MNHEY and CDR2 SVGAGI. V dropped 6 bases and J dropped 4; count of bases not matched to a gene: 1. Here the CDR3 reads CASRGTGKNIQYF. Written as DNA, the CDR3 is TGTGCCAGCAGGGGGACAGGGAAAAACATTCAGTACTTC.

This clonotype was seen at least ten times. The chain links TRBV20-1 to TRBJ2-7; the D gene could be TRBD1 or TRBD2 (5 bases each). The V and J ends lost 5 bases and 4 bases respectively, with 18 bases between them. Germline-derived CDR1 and CDR2 are DFQATT and SNEGSKA (reference sequence). The CDR3 has 14 residues. The CDR3 nucleotides read TGCAGTGCTGGAAGGGACGGCCCCTCTTACGAGCAGTACTTC. Translating it yields CSAGRDGPSYEQYF.

This clonotype was seen at least ten times. The chain carries TRBV3-1 and TRBJ1-1; D unresolved. Trimming cost V 5 bases and J 1 base, with 8 bases left between them. The germline V gene encodes CDR1 LGHDT and CDR2 YNNKEL (reference sequence). The CDR3 runs 13 residues. CDR3 loop: CASSTQKNTEAFF. CDR3 in DNA: TGTGCCAGCAGCACTCAGAAGAACACTGAAGCTTTCTTT.

The table lists this clonotype with many counts. The rearrangement joins TRBV12-3 or TRBV12-4 to TRBJ2-1; 8 bases fit TRBD2. The CDR3 covers 14 residues. V trimming: 9 bases; J trimming: 8 bases; junction bases outside the gene matches: 12. The DNA for the CDR3 is TGTGCCAGTAAGACGGGACTAGGGGTTGATGAGCAGTTCTTC. It codes for CASKTGLGVDEQFF.

This clonotype showed up many times. The CDR3, as DNA: TGTGCCAGCAGCCAAGAGGACAGGGCTGGAAACACCATATATTTT. Translation gives CASSQEDRAGNTIYF. V usage is TRBV4-2 and J usage is TRBJ1-3, with TRBD1 matching 8 bases. J was trimmed by 2 bases and V by 0 bases; bases with no gene match: 0. The germline CDR1 and CDR2 sequences are LGHNA and YNFKEQ. This CDR3 is 15 amino acids long.

This clonotype has ten or more counts. The genes are TRBV12-3 or TRBV12-4 and TRBJ1-6, with D tentatively TRBD1 (5 bases). This CDR3 has 16 amino acids. V dropped 6 bases and J dropped 4 bases, with 16 bases sitting between them. The CDR3 loop reads CASSPGGKSYNSPLHF. In DNA form, the CDR3 reads TGTGCCAGCAGCCCTGGGGGGAAATCATATAATTCACCCCTCCACTTT.

CDR3 bases: TGCGCCAGCAGCTTGGGCAGGGCCGACACCGGGGAGCTGTTTTTT. It specifies CASSLGRADTGELFF. The chain couples TRBV5-1 to TRBJ2-2; perhaps TRBD1 as D (5 bases). The CDR3 is 15 residues long. V dropped 0 bases and J dropped 3 bases, with 9 bases sitting between them. Germline CDR1 and CDR2: SGHRS and YFSETQ.

This clonotype occurred many times. This chain uses TRBV27 with TRBJ1-1; D ambiguous. The CDR3 totals 14 residues. The germline V gene encodes CDR1 MNHEY and CDR2 SMNVEV (reference sequence). Trimming took 6 bases from V and 0 from J, leaving 11 bases between them. The CDR3, as DNA: TGTGCCAGCAGCCTCGCATCAGTGAACACTGAAGCTTTCTTT. This sequence encodes CASSLASVNTEAFF.

There are many counts of this clonotype. The chain uses TRBV6-1 and TRBJ1-5; the D gene is possibly TRBD1 (6 bases). The CDR3 extends over 13 amino acids. Germline loops: CDR1 MNHNS, CDR2 SASEGT. V was clipped by 3 bases and J by 6 bases, with 9 bases between them. CDR3 protein: CASSDPRGQPQHF. The CDR3 DNA follows: TGTGCCAGCAGTGATCCCAGGGGTCAGCCCCAGCATTTT.

This clonotype was recorded many times. V gene TRBV27 combines with J gene TRBJ2-7; D gene uncertain. The V end lost 8 bases, the J end lost 6 bases, and 2 bases lay between the germline ends. The CDR3 runs to 8 residues. The germline gives CDR1 MNHEY, CDR2 SMNVEV (reference sequence). CDR3 amino acids: CASREQYF. In DNA, the CDR3 is TGTGCCAGCCGCGAGCAGTACTTC.

Note on this clonotype: A clone one base away is much larger, so this may be a read error. The gene calls are TRBV19 and TRBJ1-5, with D maybe TRBD1 (5 bases). Per germline, CDR1 LNHDA and CDR2 SQIVND (reference sequence). The CDR3 spans 14 residues. CDR3: CASTRGGRNHPQHF. CDR3 DNA sequence: TGTGCCAGCACCCGTGGGGGACGTAATCACCCCCAGCATTTT.

This clonotype was counted between two and nine times. A read error may be the cause here, since a much bigger clone is one base away. The V gene is TRBV3-1, the J gene TRBJ2-5; 9 bases fit TRBD2. Germline CDR1 and CDR2: LGHDT and YNNKEL (reference sequence). This CDR3 contains 17 residues. CDR3 region: CACSQGPTAGGEETQYF. The CDR3 coding sequence is TGTGCCTGCAGCCAAGGGCCCACAGCGGGGGGAGAAGAGACCCAGTACTTC.

This clonotype was seen many times. This rearrangement joins TRBV7-9 to TRBJ1-3; D is ambiguous. V was clipped by 1 base and J by 2 bases, with 9 bases between them. The CDR3 runs 15 residues. Germline V gene data show CDR1 as SEHNR and CDR2 as FQNEAQ (reference sequence). The DNA for the CDR3 is TGTGCCAGCAGCTTAGTGGGGTACCCTGGAAACACCATATATTTT. Amino acid sequence: CASSLVGYPGNTIYF.

This clonotype was seen at least ten times. The DNA of the CDR3 is TGTGCCAGCAGTCGGGCGCCTTATAATTCACCCCTCCACTTT. This gives the protein CASSRAPYNSPLHF. This chain uses TRBV6-1 with TRBJ1-6; D gene ambiguous. Germline lookup yields CDR1 MNHNS and CDR2 SASEGT. CDR3 length: 14 amino acids. V was cut by 5 bases and J by 4 bases, with 9 bases left in between.

This clonotype was seen many times. The CDR3: CASSPTKEGYQETQYF. CDR3 bases: TGTGCCAGCAGTCCCACCAAGGAGGGGTACCAAGAGACCCAGTACTTC. The chain has TRBV25-1 and TRBJ2-5, with a weak D call TRBD2 (6 bases). Germline lookup yields CDR1 MGHDK and CDR2 SYGVNS. V lost 5 bases, J lost 0 bases, and 16 bases lay in between. The CDR3 is 16 amino acids.

This clonotype was seen at least ten times. V and J are TRBV12-3 or TRBV12-4 and TRBJ2-5, with D unresolved. V was shortened by 3 bases and J by 13 bases, with 15 bases between the two germline ends. CDR3 size: 12 residues. The CDR3 spells CASSFLQSEVYF. Written as DNA, the CDR3 is TGTGCCAGCAGTTTCTTACAGAGCGAGGTGTACTTC.

This clonotype was seen at least ten times. V is TRBV5-1 and J is TRBJ1-1; D is perhaps TRBD1 (6 bases). V was trimmed by 2 bases and J by 0 bases, leaving 17 bases between them. Per germline, CDR1 SGHRS and CDR2 YFSETQ. The CDR3 has 17 residues. As DNA, the CDR3 is TGCGCCAGCAGCTTTGGCAGGGGCCTCGTCCTGAACACTGAAGCTTTCTTT. Amino acid sequence: CASSFGRGLVLNTEAFF.

This clonotype was found many times. The chain links TRBV6-2 or TRBV6-3 to TRBJ2-7, with TRBD1 matching over 9 bases. This CDR3 has 17 amino acids. Trimming removed 7 bases from V and 0 bases from J; junction bases left unmatched: 13. In germline, CDR1 is MNHEY, CDR2 SVGEGT. The CDR3: CASNPSGTGRLSYEQYF. The CDR3 nucleotides read TGTGCCAGCAATCCTTCCGGGACAGGGCGACTCTCCTACGAGCAGTACTTC.

There are many counts of this clonotype. CDR3 sequence: CATSRDDSNTEAFF. The CDR3 DNA reads TGTGCCACCAGCAGAGACGACTCGAACACTGAAGCTTTCTTT. The chain couples TRBV15 to TRBJ1-1; unclear D gene. From germline, CDR1 is LNHNV and CDR2 YYDKDF (reference sequence). The CDR3 length is 14 residues. The V gene lost 0 bases and the J gene lost 1 base, with 6 bases spanning the gap.

This clonotype occurred many times. The chain has TRBV19 and TRBJ2-5; tentative D call: TRBD2 (6 bases). V lost 1 base, J lost 3 bases, and 6 bases lay in between. Germline assignment: CDR1 LNHDA and CDR2 SQIVND (reference sequence). This CDR3 region has 13 residues. This CDR3 is CASSIAGEETQYF. The CDR3 DNA sequence: TGTGCCAGTAGTATAGCGGGAGAAGAGACCCAGTACTTC.

This clonotype was counted between two and nine times. The chain links TRBV4-1 to TRBJ2-6, with no clear D. The CDR3 totals 14 residues. Germline loops: CDR1 MGHRA, CDR2 YSYEKL. The ends were cut back, 10 bases at V and 1 base at J, with 11 bases in the middle. The CDR3 loop reads CATERTSGANVLTF. The CDR3, as DNA: TGCGCCACGGAACGAACATCTGGGGCCAACGTCCTGACTTTC.

This clonotype came up a few times. The rearrangement uses TRBV28 and TRBJ1-2; D perhaps matches TRBD1 (5 bases). The CDR3 sequence is 11 residues long. The V and J ends lost 11 bases and 8 bases respectively, with 15 bases between them. Germline V CDR1 and CDR2: MDHEN, SYDVKM. The CDR3 DNA sequence: TGTGCCGGAGGGACCGCTCGGGGCTACACCTTC. It encodes CAGGTARGYTF.

This clonotype was seen at least ten times. This chain joins TRBV7-9 and TRBJ1-3; D not certain. This CDR3 is 12 amino acids long. Germline V gene lookup returns CDR1 SEHNR and CDR2 FQNEAQ (reference sequence). V lost 5 bases and J lost 0, with 2 bases in between. The chain's CDR3 is CASSASGNTIYF. CDR3 in DNA: TGTGCCAGCAGCGCCTCTGGAAACACCATATATTTT. Full variable domain (missing parts from reference TRBV7-9 and TRBJ1-3): DTGVSQNPRHKITKRGQNVTFRCDPISEHNRLYWYRQTLGQGPEFLTYFQNEAQLEKSRLLSDRFSAERPKGSFSTLEIQRTEQGDSAMYLCASSASGNTIYFGEGSWLTVV.

Ten or more counts support this clonotype. The rearrangement joins TRBV7-8 to TRBJ1-2; D perhaps matches TRBD1 (5 bases). V shed 1 base and J shed 4 bases, with 13 bases lying between them. Germline CDR1 SGHVS, CDR2 FQNEAQ. There are 15 residues in the CDR3. The CDR3 spells CASSLDGQGSYGYTF. DNA for the CDR3: TGTGCCAGCAGCTTAGACGGTCAGGGCTCCTATGGCTACACCTTC.